Below, 18 T cell receptor beta chains from the same sample are listed, as sequenced in a study of blood T cell repertoires in COVID-19. Generated by immunoSEQ multiplex PCR, the TCRdb table keeps only in-frame clones and is missing some. The table includes more than 130,000 clones, 84% detected once. The sample taken for sequencing was peripheral blood. These receptors came from a human donor in a cohort sampled during active COVID-19.

The V gene is TRBV7-8, the J gene TRBJ2-7; no reliable D call. This CDR3 has 13 residues. The V end lost 1 base, the J end lost 6 bases, and 10 bases lay between the germline ends. Germline CDR1 reads SGHVS; CDR2 reads FQNEAQ. CDR3 nucleotide sequence: TGTGCCAGCAGCTTAGGCGCGCAGGCCGAGCAGTACTTC. Amino acid sequence: CASSLGAQAEQYF.

The chain joins TRBV6-2 or TRBV6-3 to TRBJ2-7; 9 bases match TRBD1. Looked up from germline, CDR1 is MNHEY and CDR2 is SVGEGT. The CDR3 is 15 amino acids. With 6 bases clipped from V and 1 base from J, the junction kept 7 bases outside the gene matches. CDR3: CASSHWGQGSYEQYF. The CDR3 DNA follows: TGTGCCAGCAGCCACTGGGGACAGGGTTCCTACGAGCAGTACTTC.

This rearrangement joins TRBV4-3 to TRBJ1-5; no definite D call. CDR1 and CDR2 from the germline V gene are LGHNA and YSLEER. The CDR3 totals 17 residues. V shed 0 bases and J shed 3 bases, with 15 bases lying between them. The CDR3 sequence is CASSQDLAGRSNQPQHF. The DNA for the CDR3 is TGCGCCAGCAGCCAAGATCTCGCTGGCAGGTCCAATCAGCCCCAGCATTTT.

This clone was counted ten times or more. The chain recombines TRBV6-8 with TRBJ2-3, with D hard to call. This CDR3 comprises 12 residues. Looked up from germline, CDR1 is MNHGY and CDR2 is SAAAGT. With 7 bases removed from V and 8 bases from J, the gap between germline ends came to 13 bases. The CDR3 nucleotides read TGTGCCAGCAAATACTTAGTAGTTACGCAGTATTTT. This encodes CASKYLVVTQYF.

J is TRBJ1-1 and V is TRBV6-2 or TRBV6-3; 10 positions match TRBD1. This CDR3 contains 16 residues. The ends lost 7 bases at V and 6 bases at J; junction bases unmatched: 14. From germline, CDR1 is MNHEY and CDR2 SVGEGT. The CDR3 nucleotides read TGTGCCAGCACCCCCCCCCGACAGGGGGCCAGGGCTGAAGCTTTCTTT. Translation: CASTPPRQGARAEAFF.

V usage is TRBV14 and J usage is TRBJ1-6, with D uncertain. CDR3 length: 16 amino acids. Germline-derived CDR1 and CDR2 are SGHDN and FVKESK. V lost 0 bases to trimming and J lost 14 bases, with 20 bases between them. CDR3 amino acids: CASSQDRIGGPGALHF. CDR3 sequence (DNA): TGTGCCAGCAGCCAAGACCGAATCGGAGGGCCTGGGGCCCTCCACTTT.

The chain is built from TRBV27 and TRBJ1-4; possible D gene TRBD1, 5 bases. From germline, CDR1 is MNHEY and CDR2 SMNVEV (reference sequence). Trimming cost V 3 bases and J 8 bases, with 19 bases left between them. The CDR3 runs 16 residues. The CDR3 loop reads CASSFFWQGQVEKLFF. The CDR3 DNA reads as TGTGCCAGCAGTTTCTTCTGGCAGGGTCAAGTCGAAAAACTGTTTTTT.

The chain uses TRBV6-4 and TRBJ2-3; D is possibly TRBD2 (6 bases). This CDR3 region has 14 residues. V lost 3 bases, J lost 2 bases, and 9 bases lay in between. The germline gives CDR1 MRHNA, CDR2 SNTAGT. The CDR3 protein is CASSERGDTDTQYF. The DNA of the CDR3 is TGTGCCAGCAGTGAGCGGGGCGACACAGATACGCAGTATTTT.

V usage is TRBV7-2 and J usage is TRBJ2-5; 10 bases line up with TRBD2. V shed 5 bases, J shed 5 bases, and the junction held 17 bases outside the gene matches. Germline loops: CDR1 SGHTA, CDR2 FQGNSA. The CDR3 consists of 18 residues. DNA for the CDR3: TGTGCCAGCAGCCCAAGGGGGCTAGCGGGGGAATTAGGGGAGACCCAGTACTTC. Residues: CASSPRGLAGELGETQYF.

This rearrangement joins TRBV25-1 to TRBJ2-7, with a weak D call TRBD2 (5 bases). From germline, CDR1 is MGHDK and CDR2 SYGVNS. This CDR3 contains 13 residues. Trimming took 7 bases from V and 5 from J, leaving 15 bases between them. The DNA for the CDR3 is TGTGCCAGCACCCCCGGACTCCCTAACGAGCAGTACTTC. Residues: CASTPGLPNEQYF.

This chain joins TRBV14 and TRBJ2-5; D is undetermined. The CDR3 contains 13 residues. Germline-derived CDR1 and CDR2 are SGHDN and FVKESK. The V gene lost 1 base and the J gene lost 5 bases, with 8 bases spanning the gap. The CDR3 nucleotides read TGTGCCAGCAGCCAAGTAGATGAGGAGACCCAGTACTTC. Translation gives CASSQVDEETQYF.

The chain couples TRBV7-2 to TRBJ1-5, with D maybe TRBD1 (5 bases). The CDR3 consists of 15 residues. V lost 2 bases and J 7 bases, leaving 15 bases between the germline ends. CDR1 is SGHTA, CDR2 FQGNSA, per germline. The CDR3 sequence: CASSLYISGLQPQHF. As DNA, the CDR3 is TGTGCCAGCAGCTTATATATATCAGGGCTCCAGCCCCAGCATTTT.

The gene calls are TRBV7-2 and TRBJ2-5; D is undetermined. The V gene's germline CDR1 is SGHTA and CDR2 FQGNSA. The V end was cut by 5 bases, the J end by 1 base, with 14 bases between. This CDR3 region has 15 residues. CDR3 amino acids: CASSLSFHPQETQYF. Here the CDR3 DNA reads TGTGCCAGCAGCCTCAGTTTTCACCCCCAAGAGACCCAGTACTTC.

The chain links TRBV6-5 to TRBJ2-7; 7 nucleotides agree with TRBD1. With V trimmed by 1 base and J by 6 bases, 12 bases remained unmatched. In germline, CDR1 is MNHEY, CDR2 SVGAGI. The CDR3 spans 16 residues. CDR3 sequence: CASSYLSFDRVIEQYF. CDR3 nucleotides: TGTGCCAGCAGTTACTTGTCCTTCGACAGGGTAATCGAGCAGTACTTC.

CDR3 DNA sequence: TGTGCCAGTAGTCAGCGACAGAATCTCTACACCTTC. Translated: CASSQRQNLYTF. V usage is TRBV19 and J usage is TRBJ1-2; D might be TRBD1 (5 bases). Trimming took off 5 bases at V and 10 bases at J, with 14 bases between the two ends. The germline V gene encodes CDR1 LNHDA and CDR2 SQIVND (reference sequence). This CDR3 has 12 residues.

This clone was observed once. V and J are TRBV7-9 and TRBJ1-2; D perhaps matches TRBD1 (6 bases). This CDR3 has 15 residues. CDR1 is SEHNR and CDR2 is FQNEAQ in the germline V gene (reference sequence). The V end was cut by 5 bases, the J end by 4 bases, with 17 bases between. The CDR3 region has the DNA TGTGCCAGCAGCCCCGGACAGCTCAAAGCCTATGGCTACACCTTC. It encodes CASSPGQLKAYGYTF.

This rearrangement joins TRBV5-1 to TRBJ1-2; D perhaps matches TRBD1 (6 bases). V lost 0 bases and J 2 bases, leaving 8 bases between the germline ends. The CDR3 contains 14 residues. Germline CDR1 and CDR2: SGHRS and YFSETQ. The CDR3 loop is CASSLGQENYGYTF. The CDR3 DNA follows: TGCGCCAGCAGCTTGGGACAGGAGAACTATGGCTACACCTTC.

The V call is TRBV5-1, the J call TRBJ2-2, with a tentative D call TRBD2 (6 bases). V lost 1 base to trimming and J lost 6 bases, with 10 bases between them. The CDR3 extends over 14 amino acids. Germline CDR1 SGHRS, CDR2 YFSETQ. The CDR3 here is CASSLKGGPGELFF. CDR3 DNA: TGCGCCAGCAGCTTGAAAGGAGGGCCCGGGGAGCTGTTTTTT.